This T cell receptor beta chain originates from a study of prognosis after radiotherapy for stage I lung cancer. Study findings and constraints: Tumor-specific reactivity of the expanded TCR clones remained undetermined. As reported, TRBV and TRBJ gene usage differed between patients who had metastases and those who did not.

This clonotype was detected many times. The antigen is undetermined. Two-round multiplex PCR amplified TCR beta CDR3 from genomic DNA. The use of primers specific to each TRBV and TRBJ gene characterized first-round PCR. During the second PCR round, universal primers were used. Via MiXCR, TCRdb re-called the multiplex PCR reads, giving one row per CDR3 protein. The data show around 56,000 distinct CDR3 sequences, 26% seen once. Germline CDR1 DFQATT, CDR2 SNEGSKA (reference sequence). This CDR3 region has 15 residues. V shed 3 bases and J 0 bases; nucleotides not matched to a gene: 7. This clonotype was obtained from a donor over 45 with non-small cell lung cancer. The material sequenced was PBMCs, taken before or after stereotactic body radiation therapy (not recorded which). The V and J genes are TRBV20-1 and TRBJ2-5; 7 bases agree with TRBD1. The CDR3 sequence is CSARDDREYQETQYF. In DNA form, the CDR3 reads TGCAGTGCTAGGGACGACAGGGAGTACCAAGAGACCCAGTACTTC.